The clone carrying this T cell receptor (beta chain) has ten or more counts. The CDR3 runs to 11 residues. The V gene lost 4 bases and the J gene lost 2 bases, with 6 bases spanning the gap. Germline CDR1 is SQVTM and CDR2 is ANQGSEA. Each CDR3 protein is one row after TCRdb ran MiXCR on the RT-PCR reads. The profile covers around 750,000 distinct CDR3 sequences, with 21% appearing a single time and 9.5% to 13% taken by the ten largest. These data originate in a study of response to subunit inactivated influenza vaccine. Sequenced material: PBMCs from blood, taken around 5 days after vaccination. The rearrangement links TRBV29-1 to TRBJ2-7; D is uncertain. This receptor was identified in a man aged 50 to 59 who received an inactivated influenza vaccine. The CDR3 region is CSVGSPYEQYF. The CDR3, as DNA: TGCAGCGTTGGGTCCCCCTACGAGCAGTACTTC.